This entry concerns a single T cell receptor beta chain. This entry comes from a study of T cells in localized non-small cell lung cancer. This table comes from immunoSEQ multiplex PCR, and its TCRdb copy is limited to in-frame clones, with some not included. The table records 70,000 to 95,000 clones, just over 90% of them present only once. This clonotype was obtained from a woman aged 40-69 years with stage II squamous cell lung carcinoma. Sequencing used PBMCs, obtained before any cancer treatment.

For the CDR3, the DNA is TGTGCCAGCAGCAAGACCAACTCACAGGGGAGGGGAGACGGCTACACCTTC. Protein product: CASSKTNSQGRGDGYTF. The chain employs TRBV7-9 and TRBJ1-2; 7 bases line up with TRBD1. Trimming cost V 5 bases and J 8 bases; bases outside gene matches: 20. CDR1 and CDR2 (germline): SEHNR, FQNEAQ (reference sequence). The CDR3 spans 17 residues.